This section outlines one TCR beta chain sequence together with its context. Its antigen is unidentified. This entry belongs to a study of shared clonotypes between healthy human individuals. Study-wide context: Per-donor plates numbered three CD4 naive, three CD4 memory, two CD8 naive and one CD8 memory.

In the original processing: Filtering was not the same, since immunoSEQ gave junction-only sequences without quality scores. Repertoires were generated with immunoSEQ multiplex PCR, while TCRdb's copy carries only in-frame clones and drops some. V and J calls and clone size are those listed in that table; D and trimming were worked out from the DNA. Here the sample spans about 960,000 clones, approximately 76% being singletons. J lost 7 bases, V lost 0 bases, and 6 bases had no gene match. The CDR3 loop spans 15 amino acids. Germline V CDR1 and CDR2: SGHTS, YDEGEE. Donors were Caucasian adults residing in Nashville, Tennessee, USA. The study's findings and limits: Clonotype sharing across four donors was observed for around 5.1% of naive CD4 clonotypes.

The material sequenced was memory CD4+ T cells sorted from blood. The sample's subset: CD45RA-negative fraction. The source of this sequence is a man aged 18 to 29 in good health. The chain couples TRBV5-8 to TRBJ2-2, with TRBD2 identical over 7 bases. This chain's CDR3 is CASSLGLAAGGELFF. CDR3 in DNA: TGTGCCAGCAGCTTGGGACTAGCTGCGGGCGGGGAGCTGTTTTTT.